This T cell receptor (beta chain) derives from a study of T cell responses to AZD1222 COVID-19 vaccine. V was trimmed by 5 bases and J by 1 base, leaving 8 bases between them. This CDR3 comprises 13 residues. Germline CDR1 LNHDA, CDR2 SQIVND (reference sequence). Sequencing used immunoSEQ multiplex PCR; TCRdb keeps in-frame clones, though not all of them. The sample comprises 130,000 to 150,000 clones, 88% of which are singletons, and around 5% rests with the top ten. Comment on this clone: Its specificity is unknown.

Study outcomes and limitations: No day 14 peak samples; only post-peak repertoires were characterized. Clonal diversity was possibly underestimated, and the donors were mostly white British, with more females. Seropositive AZD1222 recipients at baseline numbered only five or six.

This chain uses TRBV19 with TRBJ1-2, with D possibly being TRBD1 (5 bases). The origin of this receptor is an adult who received the MenACWY meningococcal vaccine as a control. The source was peripheral blood, collected 28 days after the second dose of the MenACWY control vaccine. For the CDR3, the DNA is TGTGCCAGTAGTCGGGACGGTAACTATGGCTACACCTTC. It specifies CASSRDGNYGYTF. Based on the CDR3 plus reference TRBV19 and TRBJ1-2, the full variable domain is DGGITQSPKYLFRKEGQNVTLSCEQNLNHDAMYWYRQDPGQGLRLIYYSQIVNDFQKGDIAEGYSVSREKKESFPLTVTSAQKNPTAFYLCASSRDGNYGYTFGSGTRLTVV.